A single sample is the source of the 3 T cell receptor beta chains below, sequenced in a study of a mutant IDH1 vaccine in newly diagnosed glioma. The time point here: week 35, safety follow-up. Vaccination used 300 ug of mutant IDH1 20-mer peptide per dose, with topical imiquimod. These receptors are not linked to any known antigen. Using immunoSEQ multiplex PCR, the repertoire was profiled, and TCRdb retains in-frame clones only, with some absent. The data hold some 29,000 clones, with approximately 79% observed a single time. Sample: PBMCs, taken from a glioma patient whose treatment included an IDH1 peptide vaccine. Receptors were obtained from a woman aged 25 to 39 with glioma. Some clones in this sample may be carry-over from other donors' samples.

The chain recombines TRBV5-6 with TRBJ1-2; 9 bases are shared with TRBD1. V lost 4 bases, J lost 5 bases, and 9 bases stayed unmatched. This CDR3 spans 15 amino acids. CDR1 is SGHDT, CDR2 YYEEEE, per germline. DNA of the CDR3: TGTGCCAGCAGCCTTGGGGACAGGGCGGTATATGGCTACACCTTC. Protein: CASSLGDRAVYGYTF.

The CDR3 here is CASSDGQNNEQFF. The CDR3 DNA reads as TGTGCCAGCAGTGACGGACAGAACAATGAGCAGTTCTTC. The chain couples TRBV2 to TRBJ2-1; D may be TRBD1 (6 bases). Germline lookup yields CDR1 SNHLY and CDR2 FYNNEI. The CDR3 covers 13 residues. V was trimmed by 3 bases and J by 5 bases, leaving 8 bases between them.

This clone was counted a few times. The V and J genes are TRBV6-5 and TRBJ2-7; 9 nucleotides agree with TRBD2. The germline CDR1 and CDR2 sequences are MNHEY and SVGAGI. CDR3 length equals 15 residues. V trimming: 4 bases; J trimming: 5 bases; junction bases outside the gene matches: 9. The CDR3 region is CASSSAAGGRDEQYF. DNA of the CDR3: TGTGCCAGCAGTTCTGCAGCGGGGGGCAGGGACGAGCAGTACTTC.